The clone carrying this T cell receptor (beta chain) came up a few times. Its antigen is currently unknown. The data originate from a study of human T cells and chemical hapten exposure. Whole-study context: Patients got weekly scalp diphenylcyclopropenone doses over the approximately 25-week study.

General study findings and limits: Patch test score was positively correlated with the counts of TCRs that had expanded at PT1.

TCRdb reprocessed the RACE reads with MiXCR, giving one entry per CDR3 protein. The data show about 180,000 distinct CDR3 sequences, about 31% seen once. Time point meaning: pre-sensitization, week 0. The treatment was: therapeutic diphenylcyclopropenone sensitization with weekly scalp DPC. Participating donors were patients with alopecia, aged 18 to 70 years, considered appropriate candidates for DPC. V was clipped by 6 bases and J by 2 bases; unmatched bases: 6. The CDR3 totals 15 residues. Germline loops: CDR1 LGHNA, CDR2 YSLEER. The chain employs TRBV4-3 and TRBJ2-3, with 9 bases fitting TRBD2. This sequence originates from a woman aged 30 to 39 with alopecia areata. Some clones in this sample may be carry-over from other donors' samples. The sequenced sample was whole blood, obtained in connection with sensitization to the hapten diphenylcyclopropenone (DPC). This CDR3 is CASSPSGGFTDTQYF. CDR3 bases: TGCGCCAGCAGTCCCAGCGGGGGGTTCACAGATACGCAGTATTTT.